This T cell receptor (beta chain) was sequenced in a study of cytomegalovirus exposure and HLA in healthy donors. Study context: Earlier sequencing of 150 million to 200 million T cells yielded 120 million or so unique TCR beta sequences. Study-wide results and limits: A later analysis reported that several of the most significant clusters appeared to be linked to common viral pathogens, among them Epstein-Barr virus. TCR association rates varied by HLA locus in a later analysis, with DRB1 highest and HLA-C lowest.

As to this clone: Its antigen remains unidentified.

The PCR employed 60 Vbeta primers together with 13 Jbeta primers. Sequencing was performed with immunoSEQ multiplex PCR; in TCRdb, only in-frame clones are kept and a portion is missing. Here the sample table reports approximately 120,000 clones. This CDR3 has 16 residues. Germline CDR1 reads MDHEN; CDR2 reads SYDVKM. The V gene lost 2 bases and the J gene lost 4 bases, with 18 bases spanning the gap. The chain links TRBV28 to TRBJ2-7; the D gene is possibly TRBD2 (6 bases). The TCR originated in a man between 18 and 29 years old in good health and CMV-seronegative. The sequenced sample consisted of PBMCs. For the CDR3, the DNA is TGTGCCAGCAGTTTAGAGGCAACGGGACTGACGTACGAGCAGTACTTC. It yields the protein CASSLEATGLTYEQYF.